This is a list of T cell receptor beta chains from one sample in a study of CD8 T cells in Susac syndrome. TCRdb called the immunoSEQ multiplex PCR reads again in MiXCR, with one record for every CDR3 protein. The sample holds about 200,000 distinct CDR3 sequences, roughly 96% seen once. The sample taken for sequencing was CD4+ T cells from PBMCs. The receptors were gathered from a human donor in good health. Each CDR3 is given without its conserved first and last residue. Expanded clones get a size class; other rows say once, few or many, or leave the size out.

>11|TRBV7-9|TRBJ2-7|NA
ASSLAPLHEQY
>13|TRBV3-1|TRBJ1-6|NA
ASSQDYDGNSPLH
>13|TRBV20-1|TRBJ1-5|once
SAGGGQVLNQPQH
>14|TRBV24-1|TRBJ1-2|NA
ATSNSGDRGTYGYT
>14|TRBV6-2/TRBV6-3|TRBJ2-7|NA
ASSYPVRGGPYEQY
>11|TRBV4-1|TRBJ1-5|NA
ASSHQRDQPQH
>13|TRBV12-3/TRBV12-4|TRBJ2-4|NA
ASSKRTSGGNIQY
>13|TRBV11-2|TRBJ2-1|NA
ASSPGLAGPNEQF
>12|TRBV5-1|TRBJ1-1|NA
ASSTRTQNTEAF
>13|TRBV20-1|TRBJ2-5|NA
SAPLGGHILETQY
>13|TRBV30|TRBJ2-3|NA
ADSKLAGYDDTQY
>11|TRBV6-4|TRBJ2-4|NA
ASSDQPKNIQY
>10|TRBV6-6|TRBJ2-7|NA
ASRETGYEQY
>12|TRBV24-1|TRBJ2-5|NA
ATSDGGFHETQY
>12|TRBV6-2/TRBV6-3|TRBJ2-7|NA
ASSFGQRNYEQY
>12|TRBV15|TRBJ2-2|NA
ATRGTANTGELF
>15|TRBV10-3|TRBJ2-1|NA
AISESIGTGTYNEQF
>12|TRBV20-1|TRBJ2-1|once
SAEGLAGTNEQF
>12|TRBV2|TRBJ2-5|NA
ASSDGRDQETQY
>13|TRBV9|TRBJ1-1|NA
ASSVDWIGGTEAF
>12|TRBV18|TRBJ1-1|once
ASSPATGNTEAF
>10|TRBV4-2|TRBJ2-1|NA
ASSQDWHEQF
>13|TRBV12-3/TRBV12-4|TRBJ2-2|NA
ASSPGPERTGELF
>10|TRBV28|TRBJ2-5|NA
ASSTTVETQY
>13|TRBV12-3/TRBV12-4|TRBJ1-2|NA
ASSSTMTGTYGYT
>16|TRBV7-2|TRBJ1-3|NA
ASSPTPGQRSSGNTIY
>14|TRBV6-1|TRBJ2-6|NA
ASSEVGRAGANVLT
>13|TRBV7-9|TRBJ2-2|NA
ASSPQTTNTGELF
>15|TRBV20-1|TRBJ1-1|NA
SAAGGRDVGKDTEAF
>12|TRBV12-5|TRBJ2-3|NA
ASAPAGAADTQY
>13|TRBV15|TRBJ2-3|NA
ATSRDPTWSDTQY
>14|TRBV29-1|TRBJ2-2|NA
SVFPPGLANTGELF
>14|TRBV4-1|TRBJ2-1|NA
ASSRLAGGPGNEQF
>13|TRBV6-5|TRBJ2-5|NA
ASSRQPGTQETQY
>10|TRBV25-1|TRBJ2-7|NA
ASSVLEGEQY
>12|TRBV28|TRBJ1-2|NA
ASSFDARRDGYT
>15|TRBV18|TRBJ2-5|NA
ASSPRRTSGGGETQY
>14|TRBV5-1|TRBJ2-6|NA
ASSLVGNSGANVLT
>10|TRBV3-1|TRBJ2-7|NA
ASSQSDGEQY
>11|TRBV20-1|TRBJ2-1|NA
SARGPNYNEQF
>12|TRBV24-1|TRBJ1-2|NA
ATSGDTTYYGYT
>13|TRBV4-1|TRBJ1-2|NA
ASSYNSRGSEGYT
>13|TRBV7-9|TRBJ2-7|NA
ASSLAQNVAYEQY
>12|TRBV19|TRBJ1-4|NA
ASSTTRVREKLF
>16|TRBV5-1|TRBJ2-1|NA
ASSLNVWRGVSYNEQF